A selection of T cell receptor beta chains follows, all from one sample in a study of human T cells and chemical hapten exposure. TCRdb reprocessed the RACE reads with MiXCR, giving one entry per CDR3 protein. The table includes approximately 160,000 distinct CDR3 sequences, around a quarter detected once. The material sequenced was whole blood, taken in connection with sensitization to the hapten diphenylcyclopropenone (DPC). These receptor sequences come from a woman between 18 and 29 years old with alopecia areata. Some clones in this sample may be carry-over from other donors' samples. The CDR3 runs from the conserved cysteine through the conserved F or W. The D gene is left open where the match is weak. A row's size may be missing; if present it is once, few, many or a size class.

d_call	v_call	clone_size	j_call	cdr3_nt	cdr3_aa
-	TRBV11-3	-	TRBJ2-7	TGTGCCAGCAGCTCCGACACCTCCTACGAGCAGTACTTC	CASSSDTSYEQYF
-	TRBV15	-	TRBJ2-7	TGTGCCACCAGCAGAGGGACAGGGACTAGCTCCTACGAGCAGTACTTC	CATSRGTGTSSYEQYF
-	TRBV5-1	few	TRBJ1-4	TGCGCCAGCAGCTTGACAGGGTCGGATGAAAAACTGTTTTTT	CASSLTGSDEKLFF
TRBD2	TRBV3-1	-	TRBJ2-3	TGTGCCAGCAGGAGGGGACTAGCGGGCAAGTACACAGATACGCAGTATTTT	CASRRGLAGKYTDTQYF
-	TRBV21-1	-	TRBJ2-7	TGTGCCAGCAAGGGAGGGACAGTCACCTACGAGCAGTACTTC	CASKGGTVTYEQYF
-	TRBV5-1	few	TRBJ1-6	TGCGCCAGCAGCTTGGGGGACCGGAGCTCCTATAATTCACCCCTCCACTTT	CASSLGDRSSYNSPLHF
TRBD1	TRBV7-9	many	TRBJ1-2	TGTGCCAGCAGCCGCACGACAGGGGCCTATGGCTACACCTTC	CASSRTTGAYGYTF
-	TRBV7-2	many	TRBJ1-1	TGTGCCAGCAGTTCCCCGTGGCGGGGGCGGGTGAACACTGAAGCTTTCTTT	CASSSPWRGRVNTEAFF
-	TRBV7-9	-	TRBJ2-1	TGTGCCAGCAGCCAGTATGAGCAGTTCTTC	CASSQYEQFF
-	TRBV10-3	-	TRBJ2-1	TGTGCCATCAGTGAGTCGGGGCTCGGAGAGCAGTTCTTC	CAISESGLGEQFF
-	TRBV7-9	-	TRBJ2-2	TGTGCCAGCAGCCTACGTCCTTCCACCGGGGAGCTGTTTTTT	CASSLRPSTGELFF
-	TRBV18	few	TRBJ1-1	TGTGCCAGCTCACCACCGAGCACTGAAGCTTTCTTT	CASSPPSTEAFF
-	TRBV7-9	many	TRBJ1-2	TGTGCCAGCATGGCTGGGGACGGCTACACCTTC	CASMAGDGYTF
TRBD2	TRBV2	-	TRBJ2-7	TGTGCCAGCAAAAAGACTAGCGGGGGTTTCTACGAGCAGTACTTC	CASKKTSGGFYEQYF